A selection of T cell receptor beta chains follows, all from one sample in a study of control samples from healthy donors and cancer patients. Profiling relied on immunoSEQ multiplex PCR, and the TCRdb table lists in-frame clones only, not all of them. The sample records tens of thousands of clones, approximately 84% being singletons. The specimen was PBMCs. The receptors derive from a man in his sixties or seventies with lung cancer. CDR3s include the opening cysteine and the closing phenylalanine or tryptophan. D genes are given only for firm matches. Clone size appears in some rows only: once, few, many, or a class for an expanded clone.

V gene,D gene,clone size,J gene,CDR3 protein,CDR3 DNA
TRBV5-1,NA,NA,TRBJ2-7,CASSQGSYEQYF,TGCGCCAGCAGCCAGGGTTCCTACGAGCAGTACTTC
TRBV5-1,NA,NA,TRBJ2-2,CASSGPGTANTGELFF,TGCGCCAGCAGCGGACCCGGGACTGCTAACACCGGGGAGCTGTTTTTT
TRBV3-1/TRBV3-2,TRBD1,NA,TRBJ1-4,CASSATADRPLNEKLFF,TGTGCCAGCAGCGCTACGGCGGACAGGCCTCTTAATGAAAAACTGTTTTTT
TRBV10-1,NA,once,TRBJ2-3,CASTRGGTETDTQYF,TGCGCCAGCACTCGAGGCGGGACGGAAACGGATACGCAGTATTTT
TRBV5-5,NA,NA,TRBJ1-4,CASSLDPGRAYEKLFF,TGTGCCAGCAGCTTGGATCCGGGGCGGGCGTATGAAAAACTGTTTTTT
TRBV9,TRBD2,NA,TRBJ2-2,CASSVGLAGIYTGELFF,TGTGCCAGCAGCGTAGGACTAGCGGGGATCTACACCGGGGAGCTGTTTTTT
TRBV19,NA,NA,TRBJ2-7,CASSILVGGGAYEQYF,TGTGCCAGTAGTATCTTGGTTGGTGGCGGGGCCTACGAGCAGTACTTC
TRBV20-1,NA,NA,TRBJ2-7,CSASPRRDSAYEQYF,TGCAGTGCTAGTCCCAGGAGGGACAGTGCCTACGAGCAGTACTTC
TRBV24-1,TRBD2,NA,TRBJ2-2,CATSDPRGGDTGELFF,TGTGCCACCAGTGACCCACGGGGGGGCGACACCGGGGAGCTGTTTTTT
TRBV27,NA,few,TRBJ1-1,CASSYRENTEAFF,TGTGCCAGCAGTTATAGGGAAAACACTGAAGCTTTCTTT
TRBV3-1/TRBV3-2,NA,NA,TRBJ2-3,CASSPNTDTQYF,TGTGCCAGCAGTCCTAACACAGATACGCAGTATTTT
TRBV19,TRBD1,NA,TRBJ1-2,CASSIEPPGQGRYGYTF,TGTGCCAGTAGTATAGAGCCCCCGGGACAGGGTCGCTATGGCTACACCTTC
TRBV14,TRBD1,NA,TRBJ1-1,CASSHPRQGRTEAFF,TGTGCCAGCAGCCACCCCAGACAGGGGCGGACTGAAGCTTTCTTT
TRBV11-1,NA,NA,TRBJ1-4,CASSRTSNEKLFF,TGTGCCAGCAGCCGGACCAGTAATGAAAAACTGTTTTTT
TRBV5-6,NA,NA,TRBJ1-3,CASSRPGVNSGNTIYF,TGTGCCAGCAGCCGCCCGGGGGTGAACTCTGGAAACACCATATATTTT
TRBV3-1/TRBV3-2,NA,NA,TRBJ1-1,CASSQDHRPGNTEAFF,TGTGCCAGCAGCCAGGACCACAGGCCGGGGAACACTGAAGCTTTCTTT
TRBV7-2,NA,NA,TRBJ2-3,CASSPGPTTDTQYF,TGTGCCAGCAGCCCCGGACCAACCACAGATACGCAGTATTTT
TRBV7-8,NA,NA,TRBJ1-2,CASSLASAVGYGYTF,TGTGCCAGCAGCTTAGCCAGTGCCGTTGGGTATGGCTACACCTTC
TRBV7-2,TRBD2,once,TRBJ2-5,CASSPTGMTGGKETQYF,TGTGCCAGCAGCCCTACCGGTATGACGGGGGGGAAAGAGACCCAGTACTTC
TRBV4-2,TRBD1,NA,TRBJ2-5,CASSQDLIGTEETQYF,TGTGCCAGCAGCCAAGATCTAATCGGGACAGAAGAGACCCAGTACTTC
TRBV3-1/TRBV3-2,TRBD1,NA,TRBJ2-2,CASSLITGGRTGELFF,TGTGCCAGCAGCCTAATTACAGGGGGCCGGACCGGGGAGCTGTTTTTT
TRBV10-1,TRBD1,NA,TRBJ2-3,CASSGDPTGFLSTDTQYF,TGCGCCAGCAGTGGGGACCCGACAGGGTTTCTTAGCACAGATACGCAGTATTTT
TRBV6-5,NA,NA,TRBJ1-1,CASSYPSGANTEAFF,TGTGCCAGCAGTTATCCGTCAGGGGCCAACACTGAAGCTTTCTTT
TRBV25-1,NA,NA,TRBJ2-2,CASSAWGANTGELFF,TGTGCCAGCAGTGCGTGGGGAGCGAACACCGGGGAGCTGTTTTTT
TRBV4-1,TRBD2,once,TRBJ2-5,CASSPGLAGGQETQYF,TGCGCCAGCAGCCCCGGACTAGCGGGGGGACAAGAGACCCAGTACTTC
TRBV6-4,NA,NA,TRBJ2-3,CASSVDQGSGTDTQYF,TGTGCCAGCAGTGTGGATCAGGGTAGCGGCACAGATACGCAGTATTTT
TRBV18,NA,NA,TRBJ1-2,CASSPGRSPPNYGYTF,TGTGCCAGCTCACCAGGAAGGAGCCCCCCCAACTATGGCTACACCTTC
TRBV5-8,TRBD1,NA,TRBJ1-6,CASNDYRGRNSPLHF,TGTGCCAGCAACGACTACAGGGGGAGGAATTCACCCCTCCACTTT
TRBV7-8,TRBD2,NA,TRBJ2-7,CASSSLGGGADEQYF,TGTGCCAGCAGCTCCCTGGGCGGGGGGGCGGACGAGCAGTACTTC
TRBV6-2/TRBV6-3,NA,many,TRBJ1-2,CASSGTGNYGYTF,TGTGCCAGCAGCGGGACGGGGAACTATGGCTACACCTTC
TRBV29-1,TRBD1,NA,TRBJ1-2,CSAGGGGPNYGYTF,TGCAGCGCCGGGGGAGGGGGCCCTAACTATGGCTACACCTTC
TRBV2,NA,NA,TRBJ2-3,CASTRFWGSTDTQYF,TGTGCCAGCACGAGGTTTTGGGGCAGCACAGATACGCAGTATTTT
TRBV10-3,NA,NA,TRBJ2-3,CAISGISRDPDTQYF,TGTGCCATCAGTGGGATCTCAAGAGATCCAGATACGCAGTATTTT
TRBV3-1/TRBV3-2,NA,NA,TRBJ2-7,CASSQALGEQYF,TGTGCCAGCAGCCAGGCCCTTGGGGAGCAGTACTTC
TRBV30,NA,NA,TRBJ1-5,CAWSDTLGNQPQHF,TGTGCCTGGAGTGACACTTTAGGCAATCAGCCCCAGCATTTT
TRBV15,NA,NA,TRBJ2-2,CATSRGLKGRDTGELFF,TGTGCCACCAGCAGAGGCCTGAAGGGCCGGGACACCGGGGAGCTGTTTTTT
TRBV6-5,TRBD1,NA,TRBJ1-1,CASSSLDRGGNTEAFF,TGTGCCAGCAGTTCCCTGGACAGGGGTGGAAACACTGAAGCTTTCTTT
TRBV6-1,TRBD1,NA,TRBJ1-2,CASSVGTGEYGYTF,TGTGCCAGCAGTGTTGGGACAGGGGAGTATGGCTACACCTTC
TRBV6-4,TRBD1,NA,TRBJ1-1,CASSDGTGEAFF,TGTGCCAGCAGTGATGGGACAGGGGAAGCTTTCTTT
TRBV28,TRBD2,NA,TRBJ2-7,CASSSPGSGRNYEQYF,TGTGCCAGCAGTTCCCCAGGTAGCGGGAGAAACTACGAGCAGTACTTC
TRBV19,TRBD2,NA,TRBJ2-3,CASSMTSTTDTQYF,TGTGCCAGTAGTATGACTAGCACCACAGATACGCAGTATTTT
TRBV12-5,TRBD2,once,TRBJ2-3,CASGSPAGGDTQYF,TGTGCTAGTGGTTCTCCAGCGGGAGGGGATACGCAGTATTTT
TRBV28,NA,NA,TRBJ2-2,CASSRGLYGELFF,TGTGCCAGCAGTAGAGGACTATACGGGGAGCTGTTTTTT
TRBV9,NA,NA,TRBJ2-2,CASSARTANWGELFF,TGTGCCAGCAGCGCTCGGACAGCGAATTGGGGGGAGCTGTTTTTT
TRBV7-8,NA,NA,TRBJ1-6,CASSLRAGGNSPLHF,TGTGCCAGCAGCTTACGGGCAGGAGGCAATTCACCCCTCCACTTT
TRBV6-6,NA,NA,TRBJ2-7,CASSYSAGRGYEQYF,TGTGCCAGCAGTTACAGCGCAGGCAGGGGCTACGAGCAGTACTTC
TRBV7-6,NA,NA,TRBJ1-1,CASSLAPEMNTEAFF,TGTGCCAGCAGCTTAGCCCCAGAGATGAACACTGAAGCTTTCTTT
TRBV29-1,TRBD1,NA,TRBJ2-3,CSVIQGISTDTQYF,TGCAGCGTTATACAGGGGATTAGCACAGATACGCAGTATTTT
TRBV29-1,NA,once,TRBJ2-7,CSVEDPQNEQYF,TGCAGCGTTGAAGATCCGCAGAACGAGCAGTACTTC
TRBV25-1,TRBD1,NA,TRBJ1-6,CASSNTGTGLNSPLHF,TGTGCCAGCAGTAACACCGGGACAGGGCTGAATTCACCCCTCCACTTT
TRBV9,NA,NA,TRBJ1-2,CASSLLRGEGDGYTF,TGTGCCAGCAGCCTCCTACGGGGGGAAGGGGATGGCTACACCTTC
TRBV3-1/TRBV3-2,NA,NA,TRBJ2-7,CASSQGYEQYF,TGTGCCAGCAGCCAAGGCTACGAGCAGTACTTC
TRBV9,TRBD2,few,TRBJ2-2,CASSVLAANTGELFF,TGTGCCAGCAGCGTACTAGCGGCTAACACCGGGGAGCTGTTTTTT
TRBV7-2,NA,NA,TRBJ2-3,CASSTGPNTQYF,TGTGCCAGCAGCACGGGACCAAATACGCAGTATTTT
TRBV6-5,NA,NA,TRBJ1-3,CASSLQGSGNTIYF,TGTGCCAGCAGTCTACAGGGATCGGGAAACACCATATATTTT